This T cell receptor beta chain was sequenced in a study of T cell repertoires in cytomegalovirus infection. Remarks on this clonotype: Its antigen is as yet unknown.

Via MiXCR, TCRdb re-called the reads, giving one row per CDR3 protein. The sample records a few hundred thousand distinct CDR3 sequences, 20% to 25% being singletons. Looked up from germline, CDR1 is LNHNV and CDR2 is YYDKDF (reference sequence). CDR3 length: 14 residues. V gave up 5 bases and J gave up 9 bases, with 17 bases separating them. This TCR derives from a human donor in good health (CMV status not recorded). Some clones in this sample may be carry-over from other donors' samples. The chain links TRBV15 to TRBJ2-1; D may be TRBD2 (5 bases). Source: cultured PBMCs, taken from culture after CMV antigen stimulation. The CDR3 DNA sequence: TGTGCCACCAGCGCCGGGGTGACGGAAGCTGAGCAGTTCTTC. It yields the protein CATSAGVTEAEQFF.